The 7 T cell receptor beta chains in this list originate from one sample, sequenced in a study of breast tumors, draining lymph nodes, adjacent tissues. Breast cancer patients provided tissue from their axillary draining lymph nodes. TCRdb re-derived calls from the multiplex PCR reads in MiXCR, one entry per CDR3 protein. The sample records 65,000 to 80,000 distinct CDR3 sequences, under 25% being singletons. The sequencing sample was made of axillary lymph node tissue. The receptors come from a female donor with breast cancer. Some clones in this sample may be carry-over from other donors' samples.

In this sample, this clonotype turned up many times. This chain uses TRBV19 with TRBJ2-3; no reliable D call. This CDR3 is 14 amino acids long. V was shortened by 7 bases and J by 2 bases, with 13 bases between the two germline ends. Germline CDR1 LNHDA, CDR2 SQIVND (reference sequence). CDR3 amino acids: CASTPTLATDTQYF. In nucleotides, the CDR3 is TGTGCCAGTACCCCCACCTTGGCCACAGATACGCAGTATTTT.

This clonotype was picked up many times. The V gene is TRBV29-1, the J gene TRBJ2-3; D is possibly TRBD1 (7 bases). V was clipped by 4 bases and J by 3 bases, with 20 bases between them. In germline, CDR1 is SQVTM, CDR2 ANQGSEA. The CDR3 has 16 residues. CDR3 sequence reads: CSVVGEAQGGTDTQYF. The CDR3 DNA reads as TGCAGCGTTGTGGGGGAGGCTCAGGGGGGAACAGATACGCAGTATTTT.

This clonotype was counted at least ten times. The rearrangement uses TRBV7-2 and TRBJ2-7, with D perhaps TRBD1 or TRBD2 (5 bases each). V gave up 4 bases and J gave up 2 bases, with 21 bases separating them. Germline V lookup: CDR1 SGHTA, CDR2 FQGNSA. CDR3 length: 17 residues. The CDR3: CASSSSSGTLRTYEQYF. In DNA, the CDR3 is TGTGCCAGCAGCTCCTCTTCCGGGACCTTGCGTACCTACGAGCAGTACTTC.

At least ten counts were recorded for this clonotype. The chain joins TRBV20-1 to TRBJ2-1, with a possible D match to TRBD2 (6 bases). Germline V gene data show CDR1 as DFQATT and CDR2 as SNEGSKA (reference sequence). V lost 6 bases to trimming and J lost 4 bases, with 16 bases between them. This CDR3 contains 14 residues. In nucleotides, the CDR3 is TGCAGTGCGATAATGGCGGGAAGGTACAATGAGCAGTTCTTC. Protein: CSAIMAGRYNEQFF.

Many counts were recorded for this clonotype. The rearrangement uses TRBV2 and TRBJ2-7, with D maybe TRBD1 (5 bases). The germline V and J ends were trimmed by 6 bases and 3 bases, with 15 bases remaining between them. In germline, CDR1 is SNHLY, CDR2 FYNNEI. The CDR3 totals 14 residues. CDR3: CASSYRRQSYEQYF. The DNA for the CDR3 is TGTGCCAGCAGCTATAGGAGACAGAGCTACGAGCAGTACTTC.

This clonotype appeared a few times. This chain links TRBV27 with TRBJ2-1; tentative D call: TRBD2 (7 bases). V was shortened by 6 bases and J by 6 bases, with 12 bases between the two germline ends. This CDR3 has 13 amino acids. Germline CDR1 and CDR2: MNHEY and SMNVEV (reference sequence). CDR3 sequence (DNA): TGTGCCAGCAGCCCGGGGGGCCCCAATGAGCAGTTCTTC. Translated: CASSPGGPNEQFF.

This clonotype was recorded at least ten times. V is TRBV20-1 and J is TRBJ1-5; 8 bases are shared with TRBD1. The germline gives CDR1 DFQATT, CDR2 SNEGSKA (reference sequence). CDR3 size: 15 residues. V gave up 0 bases and J gave up 7 bases; unmatched junction bases: 8. CDR3 residues: CSARDGGTGRQPQHF. CDR3 nucleotide sequence: TGCAGTGCTAGAGATGGGGGGACAGGCCGACAGCCCCAGCATTTT.